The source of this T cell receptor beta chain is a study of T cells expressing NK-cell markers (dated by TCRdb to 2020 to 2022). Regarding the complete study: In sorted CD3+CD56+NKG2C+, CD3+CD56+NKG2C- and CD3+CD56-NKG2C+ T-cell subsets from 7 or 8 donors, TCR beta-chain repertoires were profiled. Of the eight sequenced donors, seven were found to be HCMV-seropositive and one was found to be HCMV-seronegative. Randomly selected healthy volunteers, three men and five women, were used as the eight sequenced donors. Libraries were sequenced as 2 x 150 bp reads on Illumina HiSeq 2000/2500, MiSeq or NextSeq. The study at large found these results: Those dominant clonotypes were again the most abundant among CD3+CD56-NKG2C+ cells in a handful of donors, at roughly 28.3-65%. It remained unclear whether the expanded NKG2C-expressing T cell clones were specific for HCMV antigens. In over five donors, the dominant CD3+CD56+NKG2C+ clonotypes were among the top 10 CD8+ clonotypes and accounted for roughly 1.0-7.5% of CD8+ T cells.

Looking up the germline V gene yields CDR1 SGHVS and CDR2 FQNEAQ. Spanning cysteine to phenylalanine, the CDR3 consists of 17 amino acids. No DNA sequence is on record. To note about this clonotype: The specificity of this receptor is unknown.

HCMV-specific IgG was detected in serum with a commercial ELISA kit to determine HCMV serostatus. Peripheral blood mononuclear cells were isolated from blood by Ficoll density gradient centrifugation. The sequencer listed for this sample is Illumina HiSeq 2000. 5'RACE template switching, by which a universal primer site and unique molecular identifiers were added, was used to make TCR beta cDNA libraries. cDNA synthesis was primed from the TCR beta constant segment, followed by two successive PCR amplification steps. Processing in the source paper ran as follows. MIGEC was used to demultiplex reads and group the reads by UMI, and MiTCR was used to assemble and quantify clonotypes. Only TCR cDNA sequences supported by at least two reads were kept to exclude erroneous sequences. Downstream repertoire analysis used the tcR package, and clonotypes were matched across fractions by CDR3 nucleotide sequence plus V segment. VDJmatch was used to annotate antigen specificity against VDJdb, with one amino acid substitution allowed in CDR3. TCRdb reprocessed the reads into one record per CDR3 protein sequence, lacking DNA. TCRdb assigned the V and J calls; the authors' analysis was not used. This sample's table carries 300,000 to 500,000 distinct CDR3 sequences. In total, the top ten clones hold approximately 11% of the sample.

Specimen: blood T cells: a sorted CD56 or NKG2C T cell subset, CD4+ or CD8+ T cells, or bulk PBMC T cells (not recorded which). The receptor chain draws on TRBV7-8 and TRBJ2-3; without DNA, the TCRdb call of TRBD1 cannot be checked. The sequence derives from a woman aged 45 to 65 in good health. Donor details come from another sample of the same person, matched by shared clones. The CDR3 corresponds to CASSLAGGTGNTDTQYF.